The 16 T cell receptor beta chains listed next were all sequenced from one sample in a study of blood T cell repertoires in COVID-19. The table came from immunoSEQ multiplex PCR; TCRdb's copy has only in-frame clones and leaves some out. The sample contains fewer than 350,000 clones, about 85% of which appear only once. The sample comprised PBMCs or T cells enriched from blood (not recorded which). The receptors were gathered from a young woman who had been exposed to COVID-19.

The rearrangement uses TRBV5-1 and TRBJ2-7; TRBD1 agrees at 9 bases. Per the germline V gene, CDR1 is SGHRS and CDR2 is YFSETQ. With 0 bases clipped from V and 3 bases from J, the junction kept 7 bases outside the gene matches. This CDR3 has 16 amino acids. CDR3: CASSLVTGQGNYEQYF. CDR3 nucleotide sequence: TGCGCCAGCAGCTTGGTAACCGGACAGGGGAACTACGAGCAGTACTTC.

This chain connects TRBV4-1 to TRBJ2-7; TRBD1 matches at 7 bases. Germline V gene lookup returns CDR1 MGHRA and CDR2 YSYEKL. The junction had 6 bases not matched to a gene; V was cut back by 3 bases and J by 4 bases. CDR3 length equals 14 residues. Here the CDR3 reads CASSQREQGYEQYF. CDR3 coding DNA: TGCGCCAGCAGCCAGCGTGAACAGGGGTACGAGCAGTACTTC.

This sequence joins TRBV12-2 and TRBJ2-2; TRBD1, the table's D call, was not compared with the DNA. TRBV12-2 is marked as a pseudogene. CDR3 size: 17 residues. DNA of the CDR3: TGTGCAAGTCGCTTTACCTCCAGGGGTGTAAACACCGGGGAGCTGTTTTTT. Translating it yields CASRFTSRGVNTGELFF.

This clone was counted once. The chain couples TRBV29-1 to TRBJ1-1; 7 nucleotides agree with TRBD1. This CDR3 has 13 amino acids. CDR1 and CDR2 from the germline V gene are SQVTM and ANQGSEA. V dropped 6 bases and J dropped 3; count of bases not matched to a gene: 7. The CDR3 sequence is CSVEQGWDTEAFF. CDR3 in DNA: TGCAGCGTGGAACAGGGGTGGGACACTGAAGCTTTCTTT.

The V call is TRBV11-2, the J call TRBJ2-7; maybe TRBD1 (6 bases). The length of the CDR3 is 13 residues. V was trimmed by 7 bases and J by 6 bases, leaving 16 bases between them. Germline V gene sequence: CDR1 SGHAT, CDR2 FQNNGV. The CDR3 nucleotides are TGTGCCAGCACCCTTGTGAGAGGGGGCGAGCAGTACTTC. It codes for CASTLVRGGEQYF.

In its sample, this clone was seen once. V gene TRBV11-2 combines with J gene TRBJ2-1, with a tentative D call TRBD1 (7 bases). CDR3 length equals 16 residues. Germline loops: CDR1 SGHAT, CDR2 FQNNGV. The V end was cut by 0 bases, the J end by 4 bases, with 13 bases between. This CDR3 is CASSLDGGGWYNEQFF. The DNA of the CDR3 is TGTGCCAGCAGCTTAGATGGAGGGGGCTGGTACAATGAGCAGTTCTTC.

V is TRBV5-1 and J is TRBJ1-1, with 10 bases fitting TRBD1. CDR3 length equals 15 residues. V trimming: 3 bases; J trimming: 4 bases; junction bases outside the gene matches: 6. CDR1 and CDR2 from the germline V gene are SGHRS and YFSETQ. The chain's CDR3 is CASSSGTGVITEAFF. In DNA form, the CDR3 reads TGCGCCAGCAGCTCGGGGACAGGGGTGATCACTGAAGCTTTCTTT.

The chain links TRBV4-3 to TRBJ2-2; TRBD2 matches at 8 bases. With 0 bases clipped from V and 7 bases from J, the junction kept 4 bases outside the gene matches. This CDR3 is 15 amino acids long. Germline V lookup: CDR1 LGHNA, CDR2 YSLEER. DNA for the CDR3: TGCGCCAGCAGCCAAGATATGGCGGGGGGCGGGGAGCTGTTTTTT. This gives the protein CASSQDMAGGGELFF.

The chain joins TRBV27 to TRBJ2-7; D possibly corresponds to TRBD2 (8 bases). The ends were cut back, 4 bases at V and 3 bases at J, with 16 bases in the middle. This CDR3 contains 15 residues. Germline V CDR1 and CDR2: MNHEY, SMNVEV (reference sequence). The CDR3 DNA is TGTGCCAGCAGTTCCCCGGGAGGGGGCAACTACGAGCAGTACTTC. It encodes CASSSPGGGNYEQYF.

The rearrangement links TRBV3-1 (or the pseudogene TRBV3-2) to TRBJ2-3; D is unresolved. The germline CDR1 and CDR2 sequences are LGHDT and YNNKEL (reference sequence). The V gene lost 3 bases and the J gene lost 2 bases, with 15 bases spanning the gap. The CDR3 has 16 amino acids. The CDR3 nucleotides read TGTGCCAGCAGCCAGAGTCTTGGGCCCCCCACAGATACGCAGTATTTT. Translated: CASSQSLGPPTDTQYF.

This chain connects TRBV7-9 to TRBJ1-3, with 11 bases lining up with TRBD1. With V trimmed by 4 bases and J by 2 bases, 1 base remained unmatched. Germline V CDR1 and CDR2: SEHNR, FQNEAQ (reference sequence). The CDR3 is 15 residues long. The chain's CDR3 is CASSWTGGTGNTIYF. In nucleotides, the CDR3 is TGTGCCAGCAGCTGGACAGGGGGCACTGGAAACACCATATATTTT.

The chain uses TRBV10-3 and TRBJ2-2; TRBD2 matches at 11 bases. Germline assignment: CDR1 ENHRY and CDR2 SYGVKD. The CDR3 has 16 residues. V was clipped by 6 bases and J by 5 bases; unmatched bases: 8. The CDR3, as DNA: TGTGCCATCAGGGAACTAGCGGGGGAGAGTACCGGGGAGCTGTTTTTT. Its translation: CAIRELAGESTGELFF.

This chain connects TRBV9 to TRBJ2-7; 9 positions match TRBD2. The CDR3 is 15 residues long. Looked up from germline, CDR1 is SGDLS and CDR2 is YYNGEE. V shed 6 bases, J shed 7 bases, and the junction held 14 bases outside the gene matches. The CDR3: CASTLSGGPGLEQYF. The CDR3 bases are TGTGCCAGCACCCTTAGCGGGGGTCCCGGGTTGGAGCAGTACTTC.

In nucleotides, the CDR3 is TGTGCCAGCAGCTCGAGGGGTAGCGGGGGGGCCGGAAGGCTCAATGAGCAGTTCTTC. Residues: CASSSRGSGGAGRLNEQFF. This rearrangement joins TRBV7-2 to TRBJ2-1; 11 nucleotides align to TRBD2. The germline V gene encodes CDR1 SGHTA and CDR2 FQGNSA. There are 19 residues in the CDR3. V was pared by 4 bases and J by 6 bases, with 17 bases of the junction left unmatched.

The genes are TRBV28 and TRBJ1-6, with D possibly matching TRBD1 (5 bases). This CDR3 has 15 residues. Germline V gene lookup returns CDR1 MDHEN and CDR2 SYDVKM. V lost 8 bases to trimming and J lost 13 bases, with 24 bases between them. The CDR3 DNA sequence: TGTGCCAGCGACCTGGCAGGGCCCCTTTTACGCCCCCTCCACTTT. Translation: CASDLAGPLLRPLHF.

This rearrangement joins TRBV28 to TRBJ2-1; D remains ambiguous. The ends were cut back, 2 bases at V and 6 bases at J, with 14 bases in the middle. The CDR3 contains 15 residues. Germline V CDR1 and CDR2: MDHEN, SYDVKM. In DNA, the CDR3 is TGTGCCAGCAGTTTAGGTGTGGAGCCCGGCAATGAGCAGTTCTTC. This translates into CASSLGVEPGNEQFF.